The clone carrying this T cell receptor beta chain was recorded only once. What it binds is unknown. The repertoire was sequenced with immunoSEQ multiplex PCR; TCRdb's copy has only in-frame clones and lacks some. The data hold 10,000 to 15,000 clones, with about 86% observed a single time. This sample is part of a study of T cells in localized non-small cell lung cancer. Study-wide points: Among the top 100 tumor clones, a median about 58 appeared in adjacent lung. Longer overall survival accompanied higher blood T cell density. Compared with tumor, uninvolved adjacent lung displayed greater T cell clonality, ranking highest overall.

Source: peripheral blood, taken before any cancer treatment. This TCR came from a male donor aged 60 or over with stage III lung adenocarcinoma.

CDR3 coding DNA: TGTGCCAGCAGCGGCCGACTGGTCCATAGCGAAAAACTGTTTTTT. Translating it yields CASSGRLVHSEKLFF. The rearrangement links TRBV5-4 to TRBJ1-4; unclear D gene. The CDR3 length is 15 residues. The germline CDR1 and CDR2 sequences are SGHNT and YYREEE (reference sequence). V shed 4 bases and J shed 8 bases, with 18 bases lying between them.